The clone carrying this TCR beta chain was recorded a few times. This entry is derived from a study of blood T cell repertoires in COVID-19. Clones were sequenced by immunoSEQ multiplex PCR, and TCRdb holds only the in-frame ones, with some missing. The profile covers over 110,000 clones, with around 76% appearing a single time and roughly 13% taken by the ten largest. Sequenced material: peripheral blood. The sequence came from an elderly man with acute or convalescent COVID-19.

The CDR3 protein is CASSLEGQGGEKLFF. CDR3 bases: TGTGCCAGCAGCTTGGAGGGACAGGGGGGTGAAAAACTGTTTTTT. The chain carries TRBV5-5 and TRBJ1-4; TRBD1 aligns across 11 bases. V shed 0 bases, J shed 7 bases, and the junction held 2 bases outside the gene matches. The CDR3 length is 15 residues. Germline CDR1 and CDR2: SGHKS and YYEKEE (reference sequence).